The subject of this entry is one T cell receptor beta chain. What it recognizes is unknown. This specimen belongs to a study of vaccination effects on CD4 cells after COVID-19. There are 13 residues in the CDR3. CDR1 SGHRS and CDR2 YFSETQ come from the germline V gene. V gave up 8 bases and J gave up 3 bases; unmatched junction bases: 2. The culture ran for approximately 10 days before CD4+ T cells were isolated. Participants received two doses of either the BNT162b2 or mRNA-1273 vaccine. The method was immunoSEQ multiplex PCR; TCRdb's version includes in-frame clones alone and lacks a portion of them. The sample consists of tens of thousands of clones, just under 75% of them appearing once.

The sequencing used CD4+ T cells from PBMCs cultured without peptide, collected after COVID-19 vaccination. The chain is built from TRBV5-1 and TRBJ1-4, with 9 bases lining up with TRBD1. This TCR was recovered from a human donor who received a COVID-19 vaccine. The CDR3 coding sequence is TGCGCCAGTGGACAGGGGCCTAATGAAAAACTGTTTTTT. Translated: CASGQGPNEKLFF.